Listed below are T cell receptor beta chains from one sample, sequenced in a study of graft-versus-host responses after intestinal transplantation. Their specific antigens are unknown. The repertoire was sequenced with immunoSEQ multiplex PCR; TCRdb's copy has only in-frame clones and lacks some. The sample yields roughly 70,000 clones, approximately 80% seen once. Source: unstimulated CD4+ T cells sorted from spleen or lymph node cells, taken before transplant. The receptors here all came from a human donor who was the organ donor for an intestinal transplant. Each CDR3 is given with its conserved first and last residue. Fields, in order: CDR3 DNA, CDR3 protein, V gene, J gene, clone size, D gene, CDR3 length. A D gene is named only where the DNA matches it firmly. Some rows have no size entry. The others give once, few or many, or a class for an expanded clone.

cdr3_nt: TGCGCCAGCAGCCGTGGAGGCCCTCCCGCCTTC; cdr3_aa: CASSRGGPPAF; v_call: TRBV5-1; j_call: TRBJ1-2; clone_size: NA; d_call: NA; cdr3_length: 11
cdr3_nt: TGTGCCAGCAGTGAAGCCGGGGTTGGCTACACCTTC; cdr3_aa: CASSEAGVGYTF; v_call: TRBV6-5; j_call: TRBJ1-2; clone_size: NA; d_call: NA; cdr3_length: 12
cdr3_nt: TGCGCCAGCAGCCAAGATCATTATCAGCCCCAGCATTTT; cdr3_aa: CASSQDHYQPQHF; v_call: TRBV4-3; j_call: TRBJ1-5; clone_size: NA; d_call: NA; cdr3_length: 13
cdr3_nt: TGTGCCAGCAGTTACTCACCGGGCCCGGGGGGTGCTGAAGCTTTCTTT; cdr3_aa: CASSYSPGPGGAEAFF; v_call: TRBV6-5; j_call: TRBJ1-1; clone_size: NA; d_call: NA; cdr3_length: 16
cdr3_nt: TGTGCCAGCAGTCATTACACCCTGTTTTTT; cdr3_aa: CASSHYTLFF; v_call: TRBV6-1; j_call: TRBJ1-4; clone_size: NA; d_call: NA; cdr3_length: 10
cdr3_nt: TGTGCCAGCAGCTTGGGACAGGTCATGAACACTGAAGCTTTCTTT; cdr3_aa: CASSLGQVMNTEAFF; v_call: TRBV5-6; j_call: TRBJ1-1; clone_size: once; d_call: NA; cdr3_length: 15
cdr3_nt: TGTGCCAGCAGCTTGGGAGGTTCTAGCGGGGGGGCCCGGGAGCTGTTTTTT; cdr3_aa: CASSLGGSSGGARELFF; v_call: TRBV5-4; j_call: TRBJ2-2; clone_size: NA; d_call: TRBD2; cdr3_length: 17
cdr3_nt: TGTGCCATCAGTGAGAATAGCGGGGGGCACACCGGGGAGCTGTTTTTT; cdr3_aa: CAISENSGGHTGELFF; v_call: TRBV10-3; j_call: TRBJ2-2; clone_size: once; d_call: TRBD2; cdr3_length: 16
cdr3_nt: TGTGCCAGCAGCCCCAGGGGGGTGCTAGACGGGTGGCATTTT; cdr3_aa: CASSPRGVLDGWHF; v_call: TRBV5-4; j_call: TRBJ2-3; clone_size: NA; d_call: NA; cdr3_length: 14
cdr3_nt: TGTGCCAGCAGCTTTAACAGGGATGGCTACACCTTC; cdr3_aa: CASSFNRDGYTF; v_call: TRBV7-9; j_call: TRBJ1-2; clone_size: NA; d_call: NA; cdr3_length: 12
cdr3_nt: TGTGCCAGTAGTATAGATCCTCACCAGAATTCACCCCTCCACTTT; cdr3_aa: CASSIDPHQNSPLHF; v_call: TRBV19; j_call: TRBJ1-6; clone_size: NA; d_call: NA; cdr3_length: 15
cdr3_nt: TGTGCCAGCAGCCGGATAGCGGGGGGAGTGGGTGAGCAGTTCTTC; cdr3_aa: CASSRIAGGVGEQFF; v_call: TRBV11-2; j_call: TRBJ2-1; clone_size: NA; d_call: TRBD2; cdr3_length: 15
cdr3_nt: TGTGCCAGCAGTTTATCAGGCCTAAAAAGGGGTACGCAGTATTTT; cdr3_aa: CASSLSGLKRGTQYF; v_call: TRBV27; j_call: TRBJ2-3; clone_size: NA; d_call: NA; cdr3_length: 15
cdr3_nt: TGCAGTGCTAGAGATGAGGAACCCCAGCATTTT; cdr3_aa: CSARDEEPQHF; v_call: TRBV20-1; j_call: TRBJ1-5; clone_size: once; d_call: NA; cdr3_length: 11
cdr3_nt: TGTGCCAGCAGCTTCCGGACAGGGGGCGTGGGGTTGAACACTGAAGCTTTCTTT; cdr3_aa: CASSFRTGGVGLNTEAFF; v_call: TRBV9; j_call: TRBJ1-1; clone_size: once; d_call: TRBD1; cdr3_length: 18
cdr3_nt: TGTGCCAGTAGTGTCACGGGTCCCGGGAGCTATGGCTACACCTTC; cdr3_aa: CASSVTGPGSYGYTF; v_call: TRBV19; j_call: TRBJ1-2; clone_size: few; d_call: NA; cdr3_length: 15
cdr3_nt: TGTGCCAGCTCACCAAATAGCAATGAGCAGTTCTTC; cdr3_aa: CASSPNSNEQFF; v_call: TRBV18; j_call: TRBJ2-1; clone_size: NA; d_call: NA; cdr3_length: 12
cdr3_nt: TGTGCCAGCAGCTCCGGGACAGTCAATGAGCAGTTCTTC; cdr3_aa: CASSSGTVNEQFF; v_call: TRBV11-3; j_call: TRBJ2-1; clone_size: NA; d_call: TRBD1; cdr3_length: 13
cdr3_nt: TGTGCCAGCAGCGTAGTAGTCGGGGAGCTGTTTTTT; cdr3_aa: CASSVVVGELFF; v_call: TRBV9; j_call: TRBJ2-2; clone_size: NA; d_call: NA; cdr3_length: 12
cdr3_nt: TGTGCCAGCAGCCTACCCAGGGAGACCCAGTACTTC; cdr3_aa: CASSLPRETQYF; v_call: TRBV11-3; j_call: TRBJ2-5; clone_size: once; d_call: NA; cdr3_length: 12
cdr3_nt: TGTGCCAGCAGCTTGGAGTCCCGCAGGGCTCCCGGGGAGCTGTTTTTT; cdr3_aa: CASSLESRRAPGELFF; v_call: TRBV5-6; j_call: TRBJ2-2; clone_size: few; d_call: NA; cdr3_length: 16
cdr3_nt: TGTGCCAGCAGGAGGGACAGGGGGGGCACTGAAGCTTTCTTT; cdr3_aa: CASRRDRGGTEAFF; v_call: TRBV6-1; j_call: TRBJ1-1; clone_size: NA; d_call: TRBD1; cdr3_length: 14
cdr3_nt: TGTGCCAGCCAGTTTGGGGGTAGGGGGTACAATCAGCCCCAGCATTTT; cdr3_aa: CASQFGGRGYNQPQHF; v_call: TRBV28; j_call: TRBJ1-5; clone_size: NA; d_call: NA; cdr3_length: 16
cdr3_nt: TGTGCCAGCTCACCGGGACTAGCAAGGAGAGGGGAAGAGACCCAGTACTTC; cdr3_aa: CASSPGLARRGEETQYF; v_call: TRBV18; j_call: TRBJ2-5; clone_size: once; d_call: TRBD2; cdr3_length: 17
cdr3_nt: TGTGCCTCGGGACAGGGCGGTAATGAAAAACTGTTTTTT; cdr3_aa: CASGQGGNEKLFF; v_call: TRBV2; j_call: TRBJ1-4; clone_size: NA; d_call: TRBD1; cdr3_length: 13
cdr3_nt: TGCGCCAGCAGCCACCAGACGACTTTTGGCACAGATACGCAGTATTTT; cdr3_aa: CASSHQTTFGTDTQYF; v_call: TRBV4-3; j_call: TRBJ2-3; clone_size: NA; d_call: NA; cdr3_length: 16
cdr3_nt: TGCAGCGTTGGGGCAGGGTCGGAGGGAAACACCATATATTTT; cdr3_aa: CSVGAGSEGNTIYF; v_call: TRBV29-1; j_call: TRBJ1-3; clone_size: NA; d_call: NA; cdr3_length: 14
cdr3_nt: TGCAGCGTCGTACAGGGTCAGGGTGAAAAACTGTTTTTT; cdr3_aa: CSVVQGQGEKLFF; v_call: TRBV29-1; j_call: TRBJ1-4; clone_size: NA; d_call: NA; cdr3_length: 13
cdr3_nt: TGTGCCAGCAGCCACCCCGGGGAGGGGCTCTTTGGAAACACCATATATTTT; cdr3_aa: CASSHPGEGLFGNTIYF; v_call: TRBV11-2; j_call: TRBJ1-3; clone_size: NA; d_call: NA; cdr3_length: 17
cdr3_nt: TGTGCCAGCAGTCGCAGGGGGCGGGAGACCCAGTACTTC; cdr3_aa: CASSRRGRETQYF; v_call: TRBV6-5; j_call: TRBJ2-5; clone_size: NA; d_call: TRBD1; cdr3_length: 13
cdr3_nt: TGTGCCACCAGCAGAGATTTGACAACTTCACCCCTCCACTTT; cdr3_aa: CATSRDLTTSPLHF; v_call: TRBV15; j_call: TRBJ1-6; clone_size: NA; d_call: NA; cdr3_length: 14
cdr3_nt: TGTGCCAGCAGTGAGGACAGGATCACAGATACGCAGTATTTT; cdr3_aa: CASSEDRITDTQYF; v_call: TRBV6-4; j_call: TRBJ2-3; clone_size: NA; d_call: TRBD1; cdr3_length: 14
cdr3_nt: TGTGCCAGCAGAGACACGGGGGAGACCCAGTACTTC; cdr3_aa: CASRDTGETQYF; v_call: TRBV2; j_call: TRBJ2-5; clone_size: NA; d_call: NA; cdr3_length: 12
cdr3_nt: TGTGCCAGCAGTTACTCGGACAGACCGAACTATGGCTACACCTTC; cdr3_aa: CASSYSDRPNYGYTF; v_call: TRBV6-5; j_call: TRBJ1-2; clone_size: NA; d_call: NA; cdr3_length: 15
cdr3_nt: TGTGCCAGCAGCTCTCAGGGGGCTGTGAACACTGAAGCTTTCTTT; cdr3_aa: CASSSQGAVNTEAFF; v_call: TRBV7-3; j_call: TRBJ1-1; clone_size: NA; d_call: TRBD1; cdr3_length: 15
cdr3_nt: TGTGCCAACTCCCTAGGGGGGGGTAGCAATCAGCCCCAGCATTTT; cdr3_aa: CANSLGGGSNQPQHF; v_call: TRBV6-1; j_call: TRBJ1-5; clone_size: NA; d_call: NA; cdr3_length: 15
cdr3_nt: TGCGCCAGCAGCTTTAGGACTACTAATGAAAAACTGTTTTTT; cdr3_aa: CASSFRTTNEKLFF; v_call: TRBV5-1; j_call: TRBJ1-4; clone_size: NA; d_call: NA; cdr3_length: 14
cdr3_nt: TGCGCCAGCAGTGAGTCTAGCGGGGGGGCCGACAATGAGCAGTTCTTC; cdr3_aa: CASSESSGGADNEQFF; v_call: TRBV10-1; j_call: TRBJ2-1; clone_size: NA; d_call: TRBD2; cdr3_length: 16
cdr3_nt: TGTGCCAGCAGCTTAGCGGCGCTAGCGGGGATTGTGTCGGAAGATACGCAGTATTTT; cdr3_aa: CASSLAALAGIVSEDTQYF; v_call: TRBV7-8; j_call: TRBJ2-3; clone_size: NA; d_call: TRBD2; cdr3_length: 19
cdr3_nt: TGTGCCAGCAGTTCGGGACAGGGAGTCACCGGGGAGCTGTTTTTT; cdr3_aa: CASSSGQGVTGELFF; v_call: TRBV7-6; j_call: TRBJ2-2; clone_size: NA; d_call: TRBD1; cdr3_length: 15
cdr3_nt: TGCGCCAGCAGCGGGACTAGCCGGGACCGGGCCCAGTACTTC; cdr3_aa: CASSGTSRDRAQYF; v_call: TRBV5-1; j_call: TRBJ2-5; clone_size: once; d_call: TRBD2; cdr3_length: 14
cdr3_nt: TGTGCCACCCTAGGGGAATTATGGAACTATGGCTACACCTTC; cdr3_aa: CATLGELWNYGYTF; v_call: TRBV6-1; j_call: TRBJ1-2; clone_size: NA; d_call: NA; cdr3_length: 14
cdr3_nt: TGTGCCAGCAGCCCAAGGACAGGGGGAAGTGAGACCCAGTACTTC; cdr3_aa: CASSPRTGGSETQYF; v_call: TRBV7-2; j_call: TRBJ2-5; clone_size: NA; d_call: TRBD1; cdr3_length: 15
cdr3_nt: TGTGCCAGTAGTATCGCGGGACTAAACATTCAGTACTTC; cdr3_aa: CASSIAGLNIQYF; v_call: TRBV19; j_call: TRBJ2-4; clone_size: NA; d_call: NA; cdr3_length: 13
cdr3_nt: TGTGCCAGCAGTTTAGCCCTAAGAGGTCGCGGTGGCTACACCTTC; cdr3_aa: CASSLALRGRGGYTF; v_call: TRBV28; j_call: TRBJ1-2; clone_size: NA; d_call: NA; cdr3_length: 15
cdr3_nt: TGCGCCAGCAGCTCCGGACAGGTCTACAATGAGCAGTTCTTC; cdr3_aa: CASSSGQVYNEQFF; v_call: TRBV5-1; j_call: TRBJ2-1; clone_size: NA; d_call: TRBD1; cdr3_length: 14
cdr3_nt: TGTGCCAGCAGTTACTCGAGTCGGGGGGGAAGAACTGAAGCTTTCTTT; cdr3_aa: CASSYSSRGGRTEAFF; v_call: TRBV6-5; j_call: TRBJ1-1; clone_size: NA; d_call: NA; cdr3_length: 16
cdr3_nt: TGTGCCAGCATCAGGAGGGCGGGGGGGAACACCGGGGAGCTGTTTTTT; cdr3_aa: CASIRRAGGNTGELFF; v_call: TRBV2; j_call: TRBJ2-2; clone_size: NA; d_call: TRBD2; cdr3_length: 16
cdr3_nt: TGTGCCAGCAGCCAAGGGCTCCAAGAGACCCAGTACTTC; cdr3_aa: CASSQGLQETQYF; v_call: TRBV4-2; j_call: TRBJ2-5; clone_size: NA; d_call: NA; cdr3_length: 13
cdr3_nt: TGTGCCACCAGCAGAGAGGGGGCGAGGGAGACCCAGTACTTC; cdr3_aa: CATSREGARETQYF; v_call: TRBV15; j_call: TRBJ2-5; clone_size: NA; d_call: NA; cdr3_length: 14
cdr3_nt: TGTGCCAGCAGCTCGAGAAACACTGAAGCTTTCTTT; cdr3_aa: CASSSRNTEAFF; v_call: TRBV7-8; j_call: TRBJ1-1; clone_size: once; d_call: NA; cdr3_length: 12
cdr3_nt: TGCGCCAGCAGCGCGGACTTGAGCTCCTACAATGAGCAGTTCTTC; cdr3_aa: CASSADLSSYNEQFF; v_call: TRBV4-1; j_call: TRBJ2-1; clone_size: NA; d_call: NA; cdr3_length: 15
cdr3_nt: TGTGCCAGTAGTACCGGAGAGGGCTCCATCACCGGGGAGCTGTTTTTT; cdr3_aa: CASSTGEGSITGELFF; v_call: TRBV19; j_call: TRBJ2-2; clone_size: NA; d_call: NA; cdr3_length: 16